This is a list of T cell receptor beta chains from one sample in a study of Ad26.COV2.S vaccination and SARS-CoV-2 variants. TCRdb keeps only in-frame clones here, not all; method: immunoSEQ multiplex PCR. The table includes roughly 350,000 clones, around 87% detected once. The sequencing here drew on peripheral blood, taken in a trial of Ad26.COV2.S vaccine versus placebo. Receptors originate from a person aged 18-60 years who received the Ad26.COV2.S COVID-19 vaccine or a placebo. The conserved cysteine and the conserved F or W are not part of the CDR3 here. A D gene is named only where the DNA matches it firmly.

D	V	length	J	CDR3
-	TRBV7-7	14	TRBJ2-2	ATYELPPTEVGELF
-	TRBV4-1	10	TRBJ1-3	ASSPGGRTIY
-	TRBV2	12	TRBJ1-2	ASSDVQERYGYT
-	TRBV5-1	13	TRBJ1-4	ASSLGFMGDEKLF
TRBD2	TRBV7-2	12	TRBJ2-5	ASSPRTSRETQY
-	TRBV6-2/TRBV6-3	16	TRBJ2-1	ASSYSMSKGTTDNEQF
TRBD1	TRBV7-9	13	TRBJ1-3	ASSHGTVSGNTIY
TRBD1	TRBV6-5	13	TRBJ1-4	ASSYWTGKLVKLF
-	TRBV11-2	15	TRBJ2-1	ASSLGAGSSRYNEQF
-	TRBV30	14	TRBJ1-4	AWSVRLGSANEKLF
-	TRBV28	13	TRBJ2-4	ASSLPDLAKNIQY
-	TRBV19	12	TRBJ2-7	ASSIGIGSYEQY
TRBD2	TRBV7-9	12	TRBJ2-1	ASRRSGGDAEQF
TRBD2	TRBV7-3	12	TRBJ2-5	ASSLDPGGETQY
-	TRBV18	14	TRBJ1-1	ASSPQSPDSNTEAF
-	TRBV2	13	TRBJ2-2	ASSGRKTATGELF
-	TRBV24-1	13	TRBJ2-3	ATSVGRLSTDTQY
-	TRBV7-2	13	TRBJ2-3	ASSLSGWVSDTQY
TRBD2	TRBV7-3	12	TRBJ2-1	ASSSGGGHNEQF
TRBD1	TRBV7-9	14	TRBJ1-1	ASSLWQGVMNTEAF
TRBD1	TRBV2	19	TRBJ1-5	ASSERTGGYSWYLSNQPQH
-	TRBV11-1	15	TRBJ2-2	ASSLAWRAEDTGELF
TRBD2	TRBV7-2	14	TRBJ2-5	ASSRGGGLRGETQY
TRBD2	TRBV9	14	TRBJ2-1	ASSVGPSGGYNEQF
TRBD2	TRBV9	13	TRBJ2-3	ASSVGTSDADTQY
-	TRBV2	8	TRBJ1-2	ASSDWGNT
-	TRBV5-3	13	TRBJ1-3	ARSLVAGSGNTIY
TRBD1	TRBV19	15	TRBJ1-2	ASSIKTGRTINYGYT
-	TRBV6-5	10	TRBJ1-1	ASSYSGLEAF
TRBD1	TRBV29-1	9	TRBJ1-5	SEQGYQPQH
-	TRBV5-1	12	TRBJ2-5	ASGPTEASGTQY
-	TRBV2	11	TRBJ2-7	ASSYSVSYEQY
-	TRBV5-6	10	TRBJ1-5	ASSLRGQPQH
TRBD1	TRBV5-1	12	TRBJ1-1	ASSRGTGVPEAF
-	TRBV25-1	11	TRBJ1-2	ASYEDRNYGYT
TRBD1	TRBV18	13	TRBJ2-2	ASSTGTGATGELF
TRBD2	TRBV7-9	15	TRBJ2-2	ASSQAGLAGYTGELF
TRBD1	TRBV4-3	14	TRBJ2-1	ASSQDWGQLYNEQF
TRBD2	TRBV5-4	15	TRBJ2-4	ASSWGGTILAKNIQY
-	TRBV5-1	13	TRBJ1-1	ASSLTGTQGPEAF
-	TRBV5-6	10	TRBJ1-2	ASSLAAVGYT